The clone carrying this T cell receptor beta chain was recorded at least ten times. Its specificity is not known. This sample stems from a study of T-cell memory formation after mild COVID-19. Overall study context: TCR clusters largely stayed donor specific.

UMIs and sample barcodes were carried by the TCR alpha and TCR beta cDNA libraries that 5'RACE produced using constant-segment primers. TCRdb processed the 5' RACE reads anew with MiXCR; each CDR3 protein has one entry. The repertoire includes 150,000 to 200,000 distinct CDR3 sequences, about 9.9% of them detected once, and roughly 3.8% sits in the top ten. Study observations and caveats: Researchers could not confirm that second-wave clones peaking on day 37 targeted SARS-CoV-2. Whereas later expanders leaned CD4+, clones contracting day 15 to 85 showed a balanced CD4/CD8 makeup.

In germline, CDR1 is SNHLY, CDR2 FYNNEI. Trimming took off 4 bases at V and 11 bases at J, with 14 bases between the two ends. This CDR3 comprises 12 residues. The chain employs TRBV2 and TRBJ1-1; a possible D gene is TRBD1 (5 bases). Specimen: PBMCs or a T cell subset sorted from them (not recorded which). This receptor was identified in a man in his late teens or twenties who had mild COVID-19 (a few samples of this study predate the infection). Cell type and time point are not known. CDR3 DNA sequence: TGTGCCAGCAGTGGGTTGGGGGTTCAGGCTTTCTTT. It encodes CASSGLGVQAFF.